Listed below are T cell receptor beta chains from one sample, sequenced in a study of PD-L1 blockade in urothelial cancer. Sequenced by immunoSEQ multiplex PCR; TCRdb stores in-frame clones only, minus some. Among approximately 90,000 clones listed, 85% were seen once. Sequencing was performed on PBMCs, taken around atezolizumab (anti-PD-L1) treatment. All receptors derive from a man aged 60 to 69 with urothelial cancer. Both conserved end residues are part of each CDR3. Fields, in order: V gene, J gene, CDR3 length, clone size, D gene, CDR3 protein, CDR3 DNA. A D gene is named only where the DNA matches it firmly. Part of the rows lack a size; the others show once, few, many or a class for expanded clones.

v_gene: TRBV28; j_gene: TRBJ2-3; len: 16; abundance: -; d_gene: TRBD2; CDR3aa: CASSLQLAGPTDTQYF; CDR3nt: TGTGCCAGCAGTCTTCAACTAGCGGGACCCACAGATACGCAGTATTTT
v_gene: TRBV29-1; j_gene: TRBJ2-3; len: 13; abundance: once; d_gene: TRBD2; CDR3aa: CTVSGKRADTQYF; CDR3nt: TGCACCGTCAGCGGGAAGAGGGCAGATACGCAGTATTTT
v_gene: TRBV10-3; j_gene: TRBJ2-7; len: 14; abundance: once; d_gene: TRBD2; CDR3aa: CAISDMRERYEQYF; CDR3nt: TGTGCCATCAGTGATATGCGGGAGCGATACGAGCAGTACTTC
v_gene: TRBV5-1; j_gene: TRBJ1-2; len: 14; abundance: -; d_gene: -; CDR3aa: CASSLFAGSYGYTF; CDR3nt: TGCGCCAGCAGCTTGTTCGCAGGATCCTATGGCTACACCTTC
v_gene: TRBV7-8; j_gene: TRBJ2-1; len: 14; abundance: -; d_gene: -; CDR3aa: CASSYGGAYNEQFF; CDR3nt: TGTGCCAGCAGCTACGGGGGAGCCTACAATGAGCAGTTCTTC
v_gene: TRBV28; j_gene: TRBJ2-5; len: 14; abundance: -; d_gene: TRBD2; CDR3aa: CASSAGASWETQYF; CDR3nt: TGTGCCAGCAGCGCGGGAGCTTCTTGGGAGACCCAGTACTTC
v_gene: TRBV30; j_gene: TRBJ1-6; len: 12; abundance: -; d_gene: -; CDR3aa: CAWSWQNSPLHF; CDR3nt: TGTGCCTGGAGTTGGCAAAATTCACCCCTCCACTTT
v_gene: TRBV7-3; j_gene: TRBJ2-5; len: 15; abundance: -; d_gene: -; CDR3aa: CASSSFGGQQETQYF; CDR3nt: TGTGCCAGCAGCTCCTTTGGAGGACAGCAAGAGACCCAGTACTTC
v_gene: TRBV4-2; j_gene: TRBJ1-2; len: 16; abundance: once; d_gene: -; CDR3aa: CASSQSGGYSGYGYTF; CDR3nt: TGTGCCAGCAGCCAGTCGGGGGGCTATTCAGGGTATGGCTACACCTTC
v_gene: TRBV5-1; j_gene: TRBJ1-2; len: 14; abundance: -; d_gene: -; CDR3aa: CASSLQTANYGYTF; CDR3nt: TGCGCCAGCAGCTTACAGACAGCTAACTATGGCTACACCTTC
v_gene: TRBV15; j_gene: TRBJ1-2; len: 14; abundance: -; d_gene: -; CDR3aa: CATSRDPGDYGYTF; CDR3nt: TGTGCCACCAGCAGAGATCCAGGGGACTATGGCTACACCTTC
v_gene: TRBV18; j_gene: TRBJ2-1; len: 14; abundance: -; d_gene: -; CDR3aa: CASSDSRLDNEQFF; CDR3nt: TGTGCCAGCTCGGACAGCCGGCTCGACAATGAGCAGTTCTTC
v_gene: TRBV5-1; j_gene: TRBJ1-1; len: 13; abundance: -; d_gene: -; CDR3aa: CASSVQTDTEAFF; CDR3nt: TGCGCCAGCAGTGTCCAGACTGACACTGAAGCTTTCTTT
v_gene: TRBV7-9; j_gene: TRBJ2-4; len: 14; abundance: -; d_gene: -; CDR3aa: CASSLSGAKNIQYF; CDR3nt: TGTGCCAGCAGCTTATCTGGCGCCAAAAACATTCAGTACTTC
v_gene: TRBV6-1; j_gene: TRBJ2-1; len: 13; abundance: -; d_gene: TRBD2; CDR3aa: CASSEPGGLEQFF; CDR3nt: TGTGCCAGCAGTGAACCGGGGGGGCTGGAGCAGTTCTTC
v_gene: TRBV4-1; j_gene: TRBJ1-1; len: 13; abundance: -; d_gene: -; CDR3aa: CASSRTDNTEAFF; CDR3nt: TGCGCCAGCAGCCGTACAGATAACACTGAAGCTTTCTTT
v_gene: TRBV4-1; j_gene: TRBJ2-7; len: 15; abundance: -; d_gene: -; CDR3aa: CASSQEGFRVDEQYF; CDR3nt: TGCGCCAGCAGCCAAGAGGGTTTCAGGGTGGACGAGCAGTACTTC
v_gene: TRBV18; j_gene: TRBJ2-7; len: 17; abundance: -; d_gene: TRBD2; CDR3aa: CASSLQGGAGGSGEQYF; CDR3nt: TGTGCCAGCTCACTACAGGGTGGCGCGGGAGGCTCGGGCGAGCAGTACTTC
v_gene: TRBV5-1; j_gene: TRBJ2-7; len: 14; abundance: -; d_gene: -; CDR3aa: CASSLGDSNYEQYF; CDR3nt: TGCGCCAGCAGCTTGGGTGACAGTAACTACGAGCAGTACTTC
v_gene: TRBV9; j_gene: TRBJ2-5; len: 17; abundance: -; d_gene: TRBD2; CDR3aa: CASSVGNSGQQGETQYF; CDR3nt: TGTGCCAGCAGCGTAGGGAATAGCGGGCAACAAGGGGAGACCCAGTACTTC
v_gene: TRBV4-3; j_gene: TRBJ1-1; len: 15; abundance: -; d_gene: -; CDR3aa: CASSQEAVRVSEAFF; CDR3nt: TGCGCCAGCAGCCAAGAGGCAGTCAGGGTGTCTGAAGCTTTCTTT
v_gene: TRBV14; j_gene: TRBJ1-2; len: 18; abundance: -; d_gene: -; CDR3aa: CASSQGGTGTNTKYGYTF; CDR3nt: TGTGCCAGCAGCCAAGGGGGCACCGGGACAAACACGAAATATGGCTACACCTTC
v_gene: TRBV5-1; j_gene: TRBJ2-3; len: 15; abundance: -; d_gene: TRBD1; CDR3aa: CASSPGQGETDTQYF; CDR3nt: TGCGCCAGCAGCCCAGGACAGGGCGAAACAGATACGCAGTATTTT
v_gene: TRBV30; j_gene: TRBJ2-5; len: 13; abundance: -; d_gene: -; CDR3aa: CAWGVGVAETQYF; CDR3nt: TGTGCCTGGGGGGTGGGAGTTGCAGAGACCCAGTACTTC